One and the same sample provided the 12 T cell receptor beta chains below, sequenced in a study of memory CD4+ T cells and cytomegalovirus serostatus (dated by TCRdb to the late 2010s). Receptor libraries were prepared by the immunoSEQ multiplex PCR assay. TCRdb mirrors the immuneACCESS table, restricted to in-frame sequences. Some clones are absent from its copies; in checked studies, under half trace to an unresolved V gene, and the reason for the others is unknown. The sample includes roughly 42,000 clones, with 65% to 80% observed a single time. The biggest ten clones account for roughly 0.5% of the sample. Single viable CD3+CD4+CD8-CD45RO+ cells were sorted as memory CD4+ T cells on a FACSAria II. Sequenced material: memory CD4+ T cells from blood. Receptors originate from an adult in good health and CMV-seronegative.

This clone occurred once. This sequence joins TRBV28 and TRBJ1-5; 7 nucleotides align to TRBD1. The CDR3 length is 15 residues. Germline V CDR1 and CDR2: MDHEN, SYDVKM. J gave up 3 bases and V 3 bases, and 5 bases lay outside the gene matches. The CDR3 DNA is TGTGCCAGCAGTTTTTTAGGGGGCACCAATCAGCCCCAGCATTTT. Protein sequence: CASSFLGGTNQPQHF.

This chain's CDR3 is CASSLDGRPGELFF. Written as DNA, the CDR3 is TGCGCCAGCAGCTTGGACGGCAGGCCCGGGGAGCTGTTTTTT. The V and J genes are TRBV5-1 and TRBJ2-2; D is unresolved. This CDR3 contains 14 residues. Germline V lookup: CDR1 SGHRS, CDR2 YFSETQ. Between the trimmed V and J ends, which lost 0 bases and 6 bases, there was a span of 9 bases.

This chain joins TRBV7-6 and TRBJ2-7; D possibly matches TRBD1 or TRBD2 (6 bases each). Germline V gene data show CDR1 as SGHVS and CDR2 as FNYEAQ. Trimming took off 1 base at V and 6 bases at J, with 16 bases between the two ends. The CDR3 covers 15 residues. The CDR3 loop is CASSLGSGASAEQYF. In DNA, the CDR3 is TGTGCCAGCAGCTTAGGGTCGGGGGCGTCCGCCGAGCAGTACTTC.

This rearrangement joins TRBV7-9 to TRBJ1-4; D perhaps matches TRBD1 (6 bases). CDR3 length: 15 residues. Germline values: CDR1 SEHNR, CDR2 FQNEAQ (reference sequence). With 2 bases removed from V and 5 bases from J, the gap between germline ends came to 12 bases. CDR3 sequence reads: CASSLSGGRNEKLFF. The CDR3 coding sequence is TGTGCCAGCAGCTTAAGCGGGGGCCGGAATGAAAAACTGTTTTTT.

This clone was seen just once. J is TRBJ2-3 and V is TRBV5-5, with 7 bases that match TRBD2. This CDR3 comprises 15 residues. Looked up from germline, CDR1 is SGHKS and CDR2 is YYEKEE (reference sequence). The trim removed 1 base at V and 3 bases at J, leaving 5 bases unmatched. CDR3 coding DNA: TGTGCCAGCAGCTTGCGCCTAGCGGCTACAGATACGCAGTATTTT. This encodes CASSLRLAATDTQYF.

V gene TRBV7-3 combines with J gene TRBJ2-3, with 9 bases matching TRBD2. Unmatched junction bases numbered 7, after V lost 1 base and J lost 5 bases. Germline V gives CDR1 SGHTA, CDR2 FQGTGA. This CDR3 has 16 amino acids. CDR3 coding DNA: TGTGCCAGCAGCTTAAGCGGGGGGGCCGGTGGAGATACGCAGTATTTT. Translated, it gives CASSLSGGAGGDTQYF.

The chain couples TRBV4-1 to TRBJ2-2; 12 bases map to TRBD2. The CDR3 spans 16 residues. Germline values: CDR1 MGHRA, CDR2 YSYEKL. J gave up 4 bases and V 7 bases, and 7 bases lay outside the gene matches. The CDR3 region is CASNPTSGGVTGELFF. CDR3 nucleotides: TGCGCCAGCAACCCGACTAGCGGGGGCGTCACCGGGGAGCTGTTTTTT.

The chain uses TRBV7-9 and TRBJ2-1; 9 bases are a match to TRBD2. The germline gives CDR1 SEHNR, CDR2 FQNEAQ (reference sequence). J gave up 4 bases and V 0 bases, and 7 bases lay outside the gene matches. This CDR3 contains 17 residues. CDR3 bases: TGTGCCAGCAGCTTAGCGATGGCGGGGGGGATTTACAATGAGCAGTTCTTC. Translated: CASSLAMAGGIYNEQFF.

V gene TRBV11-3 combines with J gene TRBJ2-3, with D perhaps assigned TRBD1 or TRBD2 (5 bases each). V was shortened by 3 bases and J by 2 bases, with 12 bases between the two germline ends. This CDR3 contains 15 residues. Looked up from germline, CDR1 is SGHNT and CDR2 is YENEEA. CDR3 bases: TGTGCCAGCAGCTTGGGACGCCGTTCCACAGATACGCAGTATTTT. Its translation: CASSLGRRSTDTQYF.

This rearrangement joins TRBV2 to TRBJ1-5; 10 bases agree with TRBD1. With V trimmed by 8 bases and J by 5 bases, 6 bases remained unmatched. The CDR3 has 14 residues. From germline, CDR1 is SNHLY and CDR2 FYNNEI. The CDR3 nucleotides read TGTGCCAGCGGTACTGGGACAGGGGATCAGCCCCAGCATTTT. Residues: CASGTGTGDQPQHF.

The V and J genes are TRBV7-3 and TRBJ1-3; D gene unclear. The CDR3 sequence is 14 residues long. Germline V gene sequence: CDR1 SGHTA, CDR2 FQGTGA. V was pared by 7 bases and J by 1 base, with 11 bases between. The CDR3 sequence is CASTRGGSGNTIYF. The CDR3 DNA reads as TGTGCCAGCACCCGCGGAGGTTCTGGAAACACCATATATTTT.

V usage is TRBV14 and J usage is TRBJ2-7; a weak D match, TRBD2 (6 bases). V was shortened by 0 bases and J by 4 bases, with 13 bases between the two germline ends. Looked up from germline, CDR1 is SGHDN and CDR2 is FVKESK. CDR3 size: 15 residues. Here the CDR3 DNA reads TGTGCCAGCAGCCAAGATGGGCGGGGATGGTACGAGCAGTACTTC. Residues: CASSQDGRGWYEQYF.